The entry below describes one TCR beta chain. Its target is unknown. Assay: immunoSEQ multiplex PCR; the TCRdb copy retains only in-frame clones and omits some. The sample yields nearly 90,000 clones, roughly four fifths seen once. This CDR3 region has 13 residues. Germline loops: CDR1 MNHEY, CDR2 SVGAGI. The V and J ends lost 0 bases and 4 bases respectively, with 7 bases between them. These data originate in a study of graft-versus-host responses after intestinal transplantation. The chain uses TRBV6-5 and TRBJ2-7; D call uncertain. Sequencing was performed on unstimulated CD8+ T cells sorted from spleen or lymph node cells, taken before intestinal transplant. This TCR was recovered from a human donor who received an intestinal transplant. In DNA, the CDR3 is TGTGCCAGCAGTTACTCCCGGGCTTACGAGCAGTACTTC. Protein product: CASSYSRAYEQYF.